This record concerns one TCR beta chain sequence. Germline CDR1 MDHEN, CDR2 SYDVKM. Trimming left V 6 bases short and J 0 bases short, with 17 bases between. CDR3 size: 16 residues. Second-dose schedules of about 4 or about 12 weeks were combined. This specimen belongs to a study of T cell responses to AZD1222 COVID-19 vaccine. Profiling relied on immunoSEQ multiplex PCR, and the TCRdb table lists in-frame clones only, not all of them. The top ten hold 20% to 30% of the sample, which has roughly 56,000 clones, about four fifths seen once. This sequence originates from an adult who received the AZD1222 COVID-19 vaccine. J is TRBJ1-1 and V is TRBV28, with D possibly TRBD1 on 5 matching bases. The material sequenced was peripheral blood, taken 28 days after the second AZD1222 dose. The DNA of the CDR3 is TGTGCCAGCAGCCTCGTGTCGGGGCAGATGAACACTGAAGCTTTCTTT. This encodes CASSLVSGQMNTEAFF.